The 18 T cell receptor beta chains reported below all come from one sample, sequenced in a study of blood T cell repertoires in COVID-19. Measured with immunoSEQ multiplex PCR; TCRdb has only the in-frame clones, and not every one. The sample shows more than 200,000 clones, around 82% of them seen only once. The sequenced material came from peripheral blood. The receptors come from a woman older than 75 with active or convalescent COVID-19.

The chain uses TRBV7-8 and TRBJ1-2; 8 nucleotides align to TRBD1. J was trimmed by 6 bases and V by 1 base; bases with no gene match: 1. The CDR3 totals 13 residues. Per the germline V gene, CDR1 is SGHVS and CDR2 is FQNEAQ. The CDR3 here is CASSLDRGDGYTF. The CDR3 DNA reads TGTGCCAGCAGCTTAGACAGGGGGGATGGCTACACCTTC.

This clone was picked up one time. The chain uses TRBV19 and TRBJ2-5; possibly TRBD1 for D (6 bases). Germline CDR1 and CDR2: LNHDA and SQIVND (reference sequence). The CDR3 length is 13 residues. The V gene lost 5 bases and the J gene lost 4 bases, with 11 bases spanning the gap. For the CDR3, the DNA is TGTGCCAGTAGTTTGGGGGCTTCAGAGACCCAGTACTTC. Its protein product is CASSLGASETQYF.

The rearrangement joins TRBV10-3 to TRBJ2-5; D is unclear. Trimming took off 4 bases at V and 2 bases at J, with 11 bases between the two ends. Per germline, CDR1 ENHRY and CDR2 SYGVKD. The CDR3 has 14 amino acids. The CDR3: CAISVTTRQETQYF. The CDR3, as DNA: TGTGCCATCAGTGTGACGACAAGGCAAGAGACCCAGTACTTC.

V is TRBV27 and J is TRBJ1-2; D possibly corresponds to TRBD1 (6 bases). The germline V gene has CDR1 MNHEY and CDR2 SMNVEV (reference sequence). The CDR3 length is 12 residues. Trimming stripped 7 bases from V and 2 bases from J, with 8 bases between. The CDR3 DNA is TGTGCCAGCACCACAGGGAACTATGGCTACACCTTC. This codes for CASTTGNYGYTF.

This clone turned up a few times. The CDR3 protein is CASHGLADQPQHF. Here the CDR3 DNA reads TGTGCCAGCCATGGTCTGGCGGATCAGCCCCAGCATTTT. The gene calls are TRBV2 and TRBJ1-5; D unclear. This CDR3 is 13 amino acids long. The germline gives CDR1 SNHLY, CDR2 FYNNEI. V was cut by 8 bases and J by 5 bases, with 13 bases left in between. Together with reference TRBV2 and TRBJ1-5, the CDR3 gives the full variable domain: EPEVTQTPSHQVTQMGQEVILRCVPISNHLYFYWYRQILGQKVEFLVSFYNNEISEKSEIFDDQFSVERPDGSNFTLKIRSTKLEDSAMYFCASHGLADQPQHFGDGTRLSIL.

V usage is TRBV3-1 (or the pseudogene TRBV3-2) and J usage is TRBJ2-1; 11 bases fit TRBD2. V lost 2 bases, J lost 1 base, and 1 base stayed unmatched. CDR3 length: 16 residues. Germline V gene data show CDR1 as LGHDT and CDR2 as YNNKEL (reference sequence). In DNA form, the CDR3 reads TGTGCCAGCAGCCAACTAGCGGGGGGTTCCTACAATGAGCAGTTCTTC. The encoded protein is CASSQLAGGSYNEQFF.

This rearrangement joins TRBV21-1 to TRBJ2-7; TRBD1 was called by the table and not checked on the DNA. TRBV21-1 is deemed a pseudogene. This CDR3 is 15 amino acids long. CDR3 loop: CASSKKQGVRYEQYF. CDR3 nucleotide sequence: TGTGCCAGCAGCAAAAAACAGGGGGTCAGGTACGAGCAGTACTTC.

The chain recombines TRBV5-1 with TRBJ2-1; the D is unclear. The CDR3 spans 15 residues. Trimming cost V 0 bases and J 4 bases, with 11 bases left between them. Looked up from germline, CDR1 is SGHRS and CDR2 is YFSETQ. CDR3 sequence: CASSLVASLYNEQFF. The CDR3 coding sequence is TGCGCCAGCAGCTTGGTGGCCTCCCTTTACAATGAGCAGTTCTTC.

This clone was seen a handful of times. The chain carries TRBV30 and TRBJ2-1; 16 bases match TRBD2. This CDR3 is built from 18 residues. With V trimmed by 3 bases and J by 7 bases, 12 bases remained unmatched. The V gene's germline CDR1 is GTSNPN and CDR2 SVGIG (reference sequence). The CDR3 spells CAWRPGLAGGRPGNEQFF. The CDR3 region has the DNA TGTGCCTGGAGACCGGGACTAGCGGGAGGGAGGCCTGGGAATGAGCAGTTCTTC.

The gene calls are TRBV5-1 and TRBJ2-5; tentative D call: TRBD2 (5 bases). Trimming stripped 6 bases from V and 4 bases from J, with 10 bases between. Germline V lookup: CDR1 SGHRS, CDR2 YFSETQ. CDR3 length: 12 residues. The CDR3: CASTGISETQYF. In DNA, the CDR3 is TGCGCCAGCACCGGGATATCAGAGACCCAGTACTTC.

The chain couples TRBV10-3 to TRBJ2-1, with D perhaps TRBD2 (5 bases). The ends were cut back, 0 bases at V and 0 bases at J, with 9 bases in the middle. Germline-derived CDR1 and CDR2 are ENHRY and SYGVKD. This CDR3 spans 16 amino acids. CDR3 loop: CAISESSGSSYNEQFF. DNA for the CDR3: TGTGCCATCAGTGAGTCTTCGGGGAGCTCCTACAATGAGCAGTTCTTC.

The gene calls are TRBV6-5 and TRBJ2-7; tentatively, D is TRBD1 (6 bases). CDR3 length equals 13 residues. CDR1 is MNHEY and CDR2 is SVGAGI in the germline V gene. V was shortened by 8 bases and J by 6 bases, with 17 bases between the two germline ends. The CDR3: CASEESLGGEQYF. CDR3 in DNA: TGTGCCAGCGAAGAATCCCTAGGGGGCGAGCAGTACTTC.

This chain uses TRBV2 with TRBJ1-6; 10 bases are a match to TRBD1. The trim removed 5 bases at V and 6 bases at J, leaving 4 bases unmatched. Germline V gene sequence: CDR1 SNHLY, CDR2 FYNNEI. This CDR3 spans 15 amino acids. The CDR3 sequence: CASSRDRGVNSPLHF. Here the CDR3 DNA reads TGTGCCAGCAGTCGGGACAGGGGTGTTAATTCACCCCTCCACTTT.

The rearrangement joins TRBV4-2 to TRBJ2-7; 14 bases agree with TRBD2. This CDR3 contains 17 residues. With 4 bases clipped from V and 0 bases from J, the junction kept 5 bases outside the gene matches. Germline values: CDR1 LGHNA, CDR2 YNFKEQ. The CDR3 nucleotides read TGTGCCAGCAGCCGGGGACTAGCGGGGGATATCTCCTACGAGCAGTACTTC. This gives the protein CASSRGLAGDISYEQYF.

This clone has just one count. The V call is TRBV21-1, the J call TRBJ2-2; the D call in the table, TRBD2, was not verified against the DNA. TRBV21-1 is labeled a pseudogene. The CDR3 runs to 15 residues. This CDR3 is CASSNRTSGTGELFF. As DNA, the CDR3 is TGTGCCAGCAGCAATCGGACTAGCGGAACCGGGGAGCTGTTTTTT.

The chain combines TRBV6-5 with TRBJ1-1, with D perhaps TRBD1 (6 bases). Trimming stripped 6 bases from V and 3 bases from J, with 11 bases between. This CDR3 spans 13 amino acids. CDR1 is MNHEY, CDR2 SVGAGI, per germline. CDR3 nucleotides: TGTGCCAGCAGGTTACAGGGAGACACTGAAGCTTTCTTT. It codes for CASRLQGDTEAFF.

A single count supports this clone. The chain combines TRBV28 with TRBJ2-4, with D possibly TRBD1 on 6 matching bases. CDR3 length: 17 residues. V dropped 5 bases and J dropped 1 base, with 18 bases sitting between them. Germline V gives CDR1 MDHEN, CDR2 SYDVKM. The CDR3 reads CASSLGTGKLAKNIQYF. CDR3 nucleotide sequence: TGTGCCAGCAGTCTGGGCACAGGGAAGCTCGCCAAAAACATTCAGTACTTC.

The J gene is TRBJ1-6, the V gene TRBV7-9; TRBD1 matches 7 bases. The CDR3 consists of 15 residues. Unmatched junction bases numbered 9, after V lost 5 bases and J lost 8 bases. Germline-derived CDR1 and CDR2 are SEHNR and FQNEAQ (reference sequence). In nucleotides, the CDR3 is TGTGCCAGCAGCCCACAGGGGCGGTCCGATTCACCCCTCCACTTT. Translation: CASSPQGRSDSPLHF.